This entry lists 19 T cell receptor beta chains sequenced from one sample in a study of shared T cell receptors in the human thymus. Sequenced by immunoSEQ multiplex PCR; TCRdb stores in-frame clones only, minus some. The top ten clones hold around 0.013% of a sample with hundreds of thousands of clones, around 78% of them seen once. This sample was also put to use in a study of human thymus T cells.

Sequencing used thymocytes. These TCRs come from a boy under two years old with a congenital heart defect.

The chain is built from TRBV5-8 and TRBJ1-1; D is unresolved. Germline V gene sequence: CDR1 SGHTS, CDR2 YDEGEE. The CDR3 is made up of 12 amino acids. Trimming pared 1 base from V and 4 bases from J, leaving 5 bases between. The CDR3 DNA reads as TGTGCCAGCAGCTTGAACAGCACTGAAGCTTTCTTT. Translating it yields CASSLNSTEAFF.

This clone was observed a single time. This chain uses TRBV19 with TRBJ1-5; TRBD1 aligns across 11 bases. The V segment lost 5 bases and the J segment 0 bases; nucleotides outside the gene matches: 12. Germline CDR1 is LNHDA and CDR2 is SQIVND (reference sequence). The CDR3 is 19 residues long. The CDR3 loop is CASSQGLDRGLYSNQPQHF. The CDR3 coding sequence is TGTGCCAGTAGTCAAGGGCTGGACAGGGGGCTATATAGCAATCAGCCCCAGCATTTT. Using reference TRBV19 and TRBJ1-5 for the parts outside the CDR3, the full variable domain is DGGITQSPKYLFRKEGQNVTLSCEQNLNHDAMYWYRQDPGQGLRLIYYSQIVNDFQKGDIAEGYSVSREKKESFPLTVTSAQKNPTAFYLCASSQGLDRGLYSNQPQHFGDGTRLSIL.

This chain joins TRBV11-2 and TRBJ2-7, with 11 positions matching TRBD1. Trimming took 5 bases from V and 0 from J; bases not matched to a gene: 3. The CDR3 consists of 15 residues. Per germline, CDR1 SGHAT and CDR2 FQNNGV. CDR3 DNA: TGTGCCAGCAGCCGGACAGGGGGCGACTCCTACGAGCAGTACTTC. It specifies CASSRTGGDSYEQYF. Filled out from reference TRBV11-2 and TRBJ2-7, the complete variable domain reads EAGVAQSPRYKIIEKRQSVAFWCNPISGHATLYWYQQILGQGPKLLIQFQNNGVVDDSQLPKDRFSAERLKGVDSTLKIQPAKLEDSAVYLCASSRTGGDSYEQYFGPGTRLTVT.

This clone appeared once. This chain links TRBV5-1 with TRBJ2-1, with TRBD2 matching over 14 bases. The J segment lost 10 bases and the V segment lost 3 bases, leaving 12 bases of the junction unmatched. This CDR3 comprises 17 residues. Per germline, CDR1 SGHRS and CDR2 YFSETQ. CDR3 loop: CASSSMTSGRAQWEQFF. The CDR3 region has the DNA TGCGCCAGCAGCTCGATGACTAGCGGGAGGGCCCAGTGGGAGCAGTTCTTC. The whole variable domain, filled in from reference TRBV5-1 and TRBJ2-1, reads KAGVTQTPRYLIKTRGQQVTLSCSPISGHRSVSWYQQTPGQGLQFLFEYFSETQRNKGNFPGRFSGRQFSNSRSEMNVSTLELGDSALYLCASSSMTSGRAQWEQFFGPGTRLTVL.

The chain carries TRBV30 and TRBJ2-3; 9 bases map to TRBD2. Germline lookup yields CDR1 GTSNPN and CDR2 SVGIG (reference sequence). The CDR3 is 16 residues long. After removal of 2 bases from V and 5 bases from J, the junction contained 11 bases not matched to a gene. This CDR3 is CAWSRRTSAREDTQYF. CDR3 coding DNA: TGTGCCTGGAGTAGGCGGACTAGCGCCAGGGAAGATACGCAGTATTTT. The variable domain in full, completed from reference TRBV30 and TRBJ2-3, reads SQTIHQWPATLVQPVGSPLSLECTVEGTSNPNLYWYRQAAGRGLQLLFYSVGIGQISSEVPQNLSASRPQDRQFILSSKKLLLSDSGFYLCAWSRRTSAREDTQYFGPGTRLTVL.

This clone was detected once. The CDR3 loop is CASSYDRPANYGYTF. The DNA for the CDR3 is TGTGCCAGCAGCTACGACAGACCAGCTAACTATGGCTACACCTTC. The chain is built from TRBV7-2 and TRBJ1-2, with a tentative D call TRBD1 (5 bases). The V end lost 4 bases, the J end lost 0 bases, and 12 bases lay between the germline ends. CDR1 and CDR2 (germline): SGHTA, FQGNSA. The CDR3 is made up of 15 amino acids.

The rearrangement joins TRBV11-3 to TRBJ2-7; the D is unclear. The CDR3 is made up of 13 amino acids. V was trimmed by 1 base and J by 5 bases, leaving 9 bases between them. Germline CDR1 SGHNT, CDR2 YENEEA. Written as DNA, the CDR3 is TGTGCCAGCAGCTTAGTCTTCCCCGACGAGCAGTACTTC. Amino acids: CASSLVFPDEQYF.

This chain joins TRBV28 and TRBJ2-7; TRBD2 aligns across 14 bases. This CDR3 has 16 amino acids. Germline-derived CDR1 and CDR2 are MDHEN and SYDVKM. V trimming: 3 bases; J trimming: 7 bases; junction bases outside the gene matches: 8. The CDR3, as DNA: TGTGCCAGCAGTTTCCCCGGACTAGCGGGAGGTCGTGAGCAGTACTTC. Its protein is CASSFPGLAGGREQYF.

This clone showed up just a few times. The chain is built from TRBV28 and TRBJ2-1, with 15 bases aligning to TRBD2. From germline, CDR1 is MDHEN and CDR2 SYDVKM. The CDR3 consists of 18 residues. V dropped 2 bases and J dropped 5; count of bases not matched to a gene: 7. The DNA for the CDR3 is TGTGCCAGCAGTTTAAGGACTAGCGGGAGGGCTAAGGACAATGAGCAGTTCTTC. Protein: CASSLRTSGRAKDNEQFF.

As DNA, the CDR3 is TGTGCCAGCAGCCAAGCTCAGAGGGTGGGGGCGTCAGGGAAGCAGTACTTC. It encodes CASSQAQRVGASGKQYF. This sequence joins TRBV4-2 and TRBJ2-5; possible D gene TRBD1, 6 bases. The CDR3 covers 17 residues. V was shortened by 1 base and J by 11 bases, with 26 bases between the two germline ends. Germline V CDR1 and CDR2: LGHNA, YNFKEQ.

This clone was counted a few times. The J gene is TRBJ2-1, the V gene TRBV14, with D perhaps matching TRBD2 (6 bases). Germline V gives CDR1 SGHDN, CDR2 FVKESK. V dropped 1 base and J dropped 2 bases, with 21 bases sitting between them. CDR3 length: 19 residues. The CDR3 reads CASSQVGERAPFPYNEQFF. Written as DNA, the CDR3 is TGTGCCAGCAGCCAAGTTGGGGAGCGGGCCCCATTCCCCTACAATGAGCAGTTCTTC.

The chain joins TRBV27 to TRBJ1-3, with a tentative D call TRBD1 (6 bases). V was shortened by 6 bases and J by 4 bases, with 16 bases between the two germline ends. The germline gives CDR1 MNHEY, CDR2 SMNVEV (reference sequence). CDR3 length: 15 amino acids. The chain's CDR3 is CASREQGSSGNTIYF. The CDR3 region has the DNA TGTGCCAGCAGAGAACAGGGTTCCTCAGGAAACACCATATATTTT.

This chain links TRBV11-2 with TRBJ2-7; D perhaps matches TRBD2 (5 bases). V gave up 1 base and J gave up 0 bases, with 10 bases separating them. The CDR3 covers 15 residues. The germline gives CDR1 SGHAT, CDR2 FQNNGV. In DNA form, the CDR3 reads TGTGCCAGCAGCTTAGTTGGCGGGTTCTCCTACGAGCAGTACTTC. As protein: CASSLVGGFSYEQYF.

CDR3 residues: CASSLGNRQGGIEQYF. As DNA, the CDR3 is TGTGCCAGCAGCTTAGGGAACCGACAGGGGGGGATCGAGCAGTACTTC. The rearrangement links TRBV7-2 to TRBJ2-7; 9 bases are a match to TRBD1. V was pared by 1 base and J by 6 bases, with 10 bases of the junction left unmatched. From germline, CDR1 is SGHTA and CDR2 FQGNSA. The CDR3 runs 16 residues. The entire variable domain, with the rest obtained from reference TRBV7-2 and TRBJ2-7, is as follows: GAGVSQSPSNKVTEKGKDVELRCDPISGHTALYWYRQSLGQGLEFLIYFQGNSAPDKSGLPSDRFSAERTGGSVSTLTIQRTQQEDSAVYLCASSLGNRQGGIEQYFGPGTRLTVT.

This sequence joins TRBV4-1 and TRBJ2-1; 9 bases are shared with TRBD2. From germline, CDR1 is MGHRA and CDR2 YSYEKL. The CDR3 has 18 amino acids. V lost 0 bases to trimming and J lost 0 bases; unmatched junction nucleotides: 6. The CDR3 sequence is CASSQEVPLAGSYNEQFF. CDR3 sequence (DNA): TGCGCCAGCAGCCAAGAAGTCCCACTAGCGGGCTCCTACAATGAGCAGTTCTTC.

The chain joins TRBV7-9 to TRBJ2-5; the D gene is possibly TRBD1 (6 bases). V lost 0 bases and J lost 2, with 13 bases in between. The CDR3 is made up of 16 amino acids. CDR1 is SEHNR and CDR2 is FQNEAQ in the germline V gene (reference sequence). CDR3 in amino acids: CASSLAGKGVQETQYF. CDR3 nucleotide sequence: TGTGCCAGCAGCTTAGCAGGGAAGGGGGTTCAAGAGACCCAGTACTTC.

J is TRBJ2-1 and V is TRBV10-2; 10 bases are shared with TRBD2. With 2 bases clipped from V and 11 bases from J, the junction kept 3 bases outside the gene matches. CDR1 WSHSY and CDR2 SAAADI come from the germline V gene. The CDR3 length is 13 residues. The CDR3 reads CASSEPGLAKQFF. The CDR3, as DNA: TGCGCCAGCAGTGAGCCGGGACTAGCGAAGCAGTTCTTC.

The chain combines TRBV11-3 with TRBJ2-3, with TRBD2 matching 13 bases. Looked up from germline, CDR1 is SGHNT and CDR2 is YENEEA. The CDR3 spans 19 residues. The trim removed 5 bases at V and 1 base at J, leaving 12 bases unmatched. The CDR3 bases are TGTGCCAGCAGCCTACCCTCACTAGCGGGAGGGCCACGCACAGATACGCAGTATTTT. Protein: CASSLPSLAGGPRTDTQYF.

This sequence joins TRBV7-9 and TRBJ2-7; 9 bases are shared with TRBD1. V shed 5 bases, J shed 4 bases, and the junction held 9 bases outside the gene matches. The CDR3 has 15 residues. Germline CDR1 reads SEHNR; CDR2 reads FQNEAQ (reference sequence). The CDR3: CASSQPQGAGYEQYF. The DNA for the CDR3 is TGTGCCAGCAGCCAACCACAGGGGGCTGGGTACGAGCAGTACTTC.